These 12 T cell receptor beta chains came from one sample sequenced in a study of blood T cells in healthy people across ages. Alongside a J-beta primer mix, a sample-barcoded 5' primer served in a second PCR lasting roughly 7 to 11 cycles. TCRdb redid the calling of the 5' RACE reads with MiXCR, one entry per CDR3 protein. The sample consists of about 940,000 distinct CDR3 sequences, 48% of them appearing once. The sequencing input was blood. These receptors all stem from a man aged 25-40 years in good health.

A word on this clonotype: A read error may explain this, as a much larger clone is one base away. The chain uses TRBV3-1 and TRBJ2-3, with D possibly matching TRBD2 (6 bases). V was shortened by 1 base and J by 1 base, with 12 bases between the two germline ends. Germline lookup yields CDR1 LGHDT and CDR2 YNNKEL (reference sequence). The CDR3 totals 16 residues. The CDR3 nucleotides read TGTGCCAGCAGCCAAGCCAAACTAGCAGGCACAGATACGCAGTATTTT. It translates to CASSQAKLAGTDTQYF.

This clonotype was counted only a few times. The V gene is TRBV6-4, the J gene TRBJ1-2; TRBD1 agrees at 7 bases. This CDR3 spans 14 amino acids. The J segment lost 6 bases and the V segment lost 1 base, leaving 5 bases of the junction unmatched. Looked up from germline, CDR1 is MRHNA and CDR2 is SNTAGT. This CDR3 is CASSDFIQGDGYTF. The CDR3 DNA sequence: TGTGCCAGCAGTGACTTCATTCAGGGGGATGGCTACACCTTC.

The rearrangement uses TRBV27 and TRBJ2-7; D not certain. The V and J ends lost 6 bases and 2 bases respectively, with 14 bases between them. The CDR3 loop spans 14 amino acids. From germline, CDR1 is MNHEY and CDR2 SMNVEV (reference sequence). The CDR3 nucleotides read TGTGCCAGCAGAGCGTCAGAACCACCCTACGAGCAGTACTTC. Translated: CASRASEPPYEQYF.

The chain carries TRBV7-2 and TRBJ2-1; 7 nucleotides agree with TRBD1. Per germline, CDR1 SGHTA and CDR2 FQGNSA. The length of the CDR3 is 14 residues. V gave up 6 bases and J gave up 13 bases; unmatched junction bases: 15. CDR3 in amino acids: CASRSTGFAETQFF. The CDR3 DNA reads as TGTGCCAGCAGGTCGACAGGGTTTGCCGAGACCCAGTTCTTC.

The chain has TRBV15 and TRBJ1-4; weak D call: TRBD1 (5 bases). V was pared by 1 base and J by 7 bases, with 16 bases between. This CDR3 is 16 amino acids long. CDR1 is LNHNV, CDR2 YYDKDF, per germline (reference sequence). The CDR3 DNA follows: TGTGCCACCAGCAGAGGAGGGGCAGAGGCTAGTGAAAAACTGTTTTTT. This sequence encodes CATSRGGAEASEKLFF.

Details on this clonotype: Since a much larger clone is just one base distant, this may be a read error. The chain joins TRBV12-3 or TRBV12-4 to TRBJ2-5; 9 positions agree with TRBD1. The CDR3 is 13 amino acids. V lost 7 bases and J lost 3; bases outside the gene matches: 3. The CDR3 region has the DNA TGTGCCAGCACCCGGACAGGGGAAGAGACCCAGTACTTC. Translation gives CASTRTGEETQYF.

The chain joins TRBV2 to TRBJ1-5; unclear D gene. The germline V gene has CDR1 SNHLY and CDR2 FYNNEI. The V end lost 0 bases, the J end lost 1 base, and 4 bases lay between the germline ends. There are 14 residues in the CDR3. CDR3 sequence reads: CASSEAGSNQPQHF. The CDR3 bases are TGTGCCAGCAGTGAAGCGGGGAGCAATCAGCCCCAGCATTTT.

The genes are TRBV5-1 and TRBJ1-2; D is unresolved. V lost 0 bases, J lost 5 bases, and 17 bases lay in between. Germline V gene lookup returns CDR1 SGHRS and CDR2 YFSETQ. The CDR3 sequence is 16 residues long. The CDR3 loop reads CASSLAGSATGYGYTF. In nucleotides, the CDR3 is TGCGCCAGCAGCTTGGCCGGGTCAGCCACTGGGTATGGCTACACCTTC.

A note on this clonotype: An end of the junction does not agree with germline; a read error may underlie this. The chain carries TRBV27 and TRBJ2-4, with TRBD1 identical over 8 bases. The CDR3 loop spans 16 amino acids. Germline CDR1 MNHEY, CDR2 SMNVEV (reference sequence). CDR3 DNA: TGTACCAGCAGTTTAGACCGGACAGGGAGAGCTATGGAGCAGTACTTC. It translates to CTSSLDRTGRAMEQYF.

V gene TRBV6-2 or TRBV6-3 combines with J gene TRBJ1-5; D ambiguous. This CDR3 comprises 14 residues. Trimming pared 5 bases from V and 6 bases from J, leaving 14 bases between. Germline CDR1 is MNHEY and CDR2 is SVGEGT. CDR3 sequence: CASSEGSVSQPQHF. The CDR3 coding sequence is TGTGCCAGCAGTGAGGGAAGTGTAAGTCAGCCCCAGCATTTT.

This clonotype turned up a few times. This sequence joins TRBV29-1 and TRBJ2-7, with 9 bases matching TRBD1. This CDR3 has 14 residues. Germline V gene data show CDR1 as SQVTM and CDR2 as ANQGSEA. The V and J ends lost 2 bases and 3 bases, in that order; junction bases with no gene match: 5. CDR3 residues: CSVELPGQGYEQYF. The CDR3 DNA follows: TGCAGCGTTGAACTCCCGGGACAGGGCTACGAGCAGTACTTC.

This clonotype occurred a few times. The rearrangement uses TRBV5-1 and TRBJ2-7; 7 positions match TRBD2. The CDR3 covers 13 residues. Per germline, CDR1 SGHRS and CDR2 YFSETQ. V was clipped by 0 bases and J by 5 bases; unmatched bases: 2. The CDR3 loop reads CASSLAGLNEQYF. CDR3 DNA sequence: TGCGCCAGCAGCTTGGCGGGACTAAACGAGCAGTACTTC.